Below are 21 T cell receptor beta chains sequenced from a single sample in a study of blood T cell repertoires in COVID-19. Here immunoSEQ multiplex PCR was the method, and the copy in TCRdb shows in-frame clones only, minus some. This sample yields approximately 19,000 clones, of which approximately 90% are seen a single time; about 16% belongs to the top ten. The material sequenced was peripheral blood. The receptors were sampled from a human donor in a cohort sampled during active COVID-19.

The chain combines TRBV28 with TRBJ2-3; 7 bases agree with TRBD2. Germline loops: CDR1 MDHEN, CDR2 SYDVKM. Germline trimming cut 1 base from V and 4 bases from J; bases unmatched to any gene: 5. The CDR3 totals 15 residues. The chain's CDR3 is CASSLSAGVADTQYF. The CDR3 nucleotides are TGTGCCAGCAGTTTATCGGCGGGAGTTGCAGATACGCAGTATTTT. Filled out from reference TRBV28 and TRBJ2-3, the complete variable domain reads DVKVTQSSRYLVKRTGEKVFLECVQDMDHENMFWYRQDPGLGLRLIYFSYDVKMKEKGDIPEGYSVSREKKERFSLILESASTNQTSMYLCASSLSAGVADTQYFGPGTRLTVL.

This clone occurred once. The rearrangement uses TRBV30 and TRBJ1-4; D is possibly TRBD1 (5 bases). CDR1 and CDR2 (germline): GTSNPN, SVGIG (reference sequence). The V end was cut by 6 bases, the J end by 8 bases, with 16 bases between. The CDR3 sequence is 13 residues long. The DNA of the CDR3 is TGTGCCTGCCTCGGCCAGGGCCAGGAAAAACTGTTTTTT. Its protein product is CACLGQGQEKLFF.

This sequence joins TRBV5-4 and TRBJ2-7; 7 bases match TRBD2. V dropped 5 bases and J dropped 5; count of bases not matched to a gene: 7. Germline lookup yields CDR1 SGHNT and CDR2 YYREEE (reference sequence). This CDR3 is built from 13 residues. CDR3 amino acids: CASRRRGFNEQYF. The DNA of the CDR3 is TGTGCCAGCAGGAGGCGGGGGTTCAACGAGCAGTACTTC.

The chain carries TRBV24-1 and TRBJ2-7, with 10 bases fitting TRBD1. The CDR3 has 14 amino acids. Trimming took 3 bases from V and 4 from J; bases not matched to a gene: 2. Germline CDR1 reads KGHDR; CDR2 reads SFDVKD. This CDR3 reads CATSDGGQGYEQYF. As DNA, the CDR3 is TGTGCCACCAGTGATGGGGGACAGGGGTACGAGCAGTACTTC.

The chain employs TRBV5-6 and TRBJ1-4; D call uncertain. Germline CDR1 and CDR2: SGHDT and YYEEEE. V was shortened by 8 bases and J by 5 bases, with 13 bases between the two germline ends. This CDR3 is built from 13 residues. The CDR3 coding sequence is TGTGCCAGTACTCTTCGTCCCAATGAAAAACTGTTTTTT. It translates to CASTLRPNEKLFF.

The rearrangement joins TRBV6-6 to TRBJ1-5; the D is unclear. Germline V CDR1 and CDR2: MNHNY, SVGAGI (reference sequence). V lost 3 bases and J 5 bases, leaving 8 bases between the germline ends. The CDR3 is 13 residues long. The CDR3 DNA follows: TGTGCCAGCAGTTATAGCTTCTATCAGCCCCAGCATTTT. Translating gives CASSYSFYQPQHF.

The V gene is TRBV25-1, the J gene TRBJ2-1, with TRBD2 matching over 10 bases. CDR3 length equals 16 residues. After removal of 6 bases from V and 6 bases from J, the junction contained 11 bases not matched to a gene. CDR1 MGHDK and CDR2 SYGVNS come from the germline V gene. CDR3 loop: CASRAPGAGGPNEQFF. Here the CDR3 DNA reads TGTGCCAGCAGAGCCCCAGGAGCGGGAGGGCCCAATGAGCAGTTCTTC.

The genes are TRBV25-1 and TRBJ2-2, with D possibly TRBD2 on 6 matching bases. From germline, CDR1 is MGHDK and CDR2 SYGVNS. The ends were cut back, 5 bases at V and 0 bases at J, with 13 bases in the middle. CDR3 length: 16 residues. The CDR3 sequence is CASSNHPGANTGELFF. The CDR3 DNA reads as TGTGCCAGCAGTAACCACCCGGGAGCGAACACCGGGGAGCTGTTTTTT.

This chain links TRBV29-1 with TRBJ1-2, with 9 bases lining up with TRBD1. The germline V gene encodes CDR1 SQVTM and CDR2 ANQGSEA. V shed 1 base, J shed 8 bases, and the junction held 14 bases outside the gene matches. The CDR3 has 16 amino acids. The CDR3, as DNA: TGCAGCGTTGAAGCACCCCAGGCCGGGACAGGGTCCGGCTACACCTTC. It translates to CSVEAPQAGTGSGYTF.

The genes are TRBV19 and TRBJ1-4; 8 bases align to TRBD1. Germline lookup yields CDR1 LNHDA and CDR2 SQIVND (reference sequence). This CDR3 is 15 amino acids long. V lost 7 bases and J lost 3; bases outside the gene matches: 7. The CDR3 DNA follows: TGTGCCAGTACTCGACAGGGGAGGGCTAATGAAAAACTGTTTTTT. Translated: CASTRQGRANEKLFF.

V is TRBV14 and J is TRBJ2-1; D unresolved. Trimming removed 1 base at V and 10 bases at J, with 14 bases between. This CDR3 comprises 14 residues. Germline CDR1 SGHDN, CDR2 FVKESK. The CDR3: CASSQAFQVREQFF. DNA of the CDR3: TGTGCCAGCAGCCAAGCATTTCAGGTTCGCGAGCAGTTCTTC.

This sequence joins TRBV4-2 and TRBJ2-7, with 10 positions matching TRBD2. The V gene end was trimmed by 0 bases and the J gene end by 4 bases; junction bases not matched to a gene: 6. The CDR3 is 16 residues long. Germline V CDR1 and CDR2: LGHNA, YNFKEQ. The chain's CDR3 is CASSQETAGGRYEQYF. In nucleotides, the CDR3 is TGTGCCAGCAGCCAAGAAACAGCGGGAGGGAGGTACGAGCAGTACTTC.

This chain uses TRBV3-1 (or the pseudogene TRBV3-2) with TRBJ2-3; possibly TRBD2 for D (6 bases). The CDR3 runs 15 residues. Germline V gene lookup returns CDR1 LGHDT and CDR2 YNNKEL (reference sequence). The V and J ends lost 4 bases and 0 bases respectively, with 11 bases between them. This CDR3 reads CASSLAVTSTDTQYF. The CDR3 nucleotides read TGTGCCAGCAGCCTAGCGGTTACTAGCACAGATACGCAGTATTTT.

This sequence joins TRBV28 and TRBJ2-1; 7 bases fit TRBD2. Germline CDR1 reads MDHEN; CDR2 reads SYDVKM. The CDR3 covers 15 residues. The V and J ends lost 10 bases and 7 bases, in that order; junction bases with no gene match: 16. CDR3 nucleotides: TGTGCCACCACCATAGGAGGAGCGGGAACTAATGAGCAGTTCTTC. Amino acids: CATTIGGAGTNEQFF.

The chain combines TRBV5-4 with TRBJ2-5, with TRBD1 matching 8 bases. The length of the CDR3 is 14 residues. V gave up 4 bases and J gave up 1 base; unmatched junction bases: 3. Germline V lookup: CDR1 SGHNT, CDR2 YYREEE (reference sequence). The CDR3 nucleotides are TGTGCCAGCAGCACCGGACAGGGCCAAGAGACCCAGTACTTC. Translated: CASSTGQGQETQYF.

The chain combines TRBV5-4 with TRBJ2-5; 10 positions agree with TRBD2. V trimming: 4 bases; J trimming: 6 bases; junction bases outside the gene matches: 15. Germline CDR1 and CDR2: SGHNT and YYREEE (reference sequence). The CDR3 is 17 amino acids. The CDR3 spells CASSLGGLAGDTKTQYF. The DNA for the CDR3 is TGTGCCAGCAGCCTGGGGGGTCTAGCGGGGGATACAAAGACCCAGTACTTC.

This clone was detected once. DNA of the CDR3: TGTGCCATCAGTGAAGGTCTAGCCATCTCTTACGAGCAGTACTTC. The encoded protein is CAISEGLAISYEQYF. The chain combines TRBV10-3 with TRBJ2-7, with D possibly being TRBD2 (5 bases). The germline CDR1 and CDR2 sequences are ENHRY and SYGVKD. The length of the CDR3 is 15 residues. V was cut by 3 bases and J by 4 bases, with 16 bases left in between.

This chain joins TRBV19 and TRBJ1-5, with a weak D call TRBD1 (6 bases). This CDR3 is 12 amino acids long. In germline, CDR1 is LNHDA, CDR2 SQIVND (reference sequence). The V gene lost 2 bases and the J gene lost 7 bases, with 6 bases spanning the gap. Written as DNA, the CDR3 is TGTGCCAGTAGTATACAGGGGCAGCCCCAGCATTTT. This translates into CASSIQGQPQHF.

This clone was observed once. The CDR3: CASSSGVGHTEAFF. CDR3 sequence (DNA): TGTGCCAGCAGCTCAGGGGTGGGCCACACTGAAGCTTTCTTT. This sequence joins TRBV7-2 and TRBJ1-1, with D perhaps matching TRBD1 (6 bases). V lost 4 bases, J lost 3 bases, and 12 bases lay in between. The CDR3 totals 14 residues. From germline, CDR1 is SGHTA and CDR2 FQGNSA.

This clone was observed a single time. The gene calls are TRBV11-2 and TRBJ2-1; 8 nucleotides agree with TRBD2. With 3 bases clipped from V and 4 bases from J, the junction kept 8 bases outside the gene matches. This CDR3 contains 16 residues. Germline lookup yields CDR1 SGHAT and CDR2 FQNNGV. The CDR3 DNA sequence: TGTGCCAGCAGCTTCATCGTAGCGGGGATATACAATGAGCAGTTCTTC. Its protein product is CASSFIVAGIYNEQFF.

To note about this clone: The junction does not match germline at one end; this may be a read error. The rearrangement joins TRBV30 to TRBJ1-2, with 9 bases identical to TRBD1. The CDR3 length is 14 residues. Germline CDR1 and CDR2: GTSNPN and SVGIG (reference sequence). CDR3 residues: CAWTREGQGQKVHF. The CDR3 DNA reads TGTGCCTGGACAAGGGAGGGACAGGGTCAAAAAGTGCACTTC.